These 2 T cell receptor beta chains were sequenced from one sample in a study of blood T cell repertoires in COVID-19. Sequenced by immunoSEQ multiplex PCR; TCRdb stores in-frame clones only, minus some. The repertoire holds about 150,000 clones, with 85% as singletons. The sequenced sample was peripheral blood. The receptors originated from a middle-aged woman with active or convalescent COVID-19.

This chain uses TRBV10-3 with TRBJ1-1; 10 nucleotides align to TRBD1. Trimming at V came to 2 bases and at J to 4 bases, leaving 10 bases not matched to a gene. CDR1 and CDR2 (germline): ENHRY, SYGVKD. The CDR3 extends over 17 amino acids. Written as DNA, the CDR3 is TGTGCCATCAGTGAGGGGACAGGGGCAGTAAGTAGCACTGAAGCTTTCTTT. The encoded protein is CAISEGTGAVSSTEAFF.

This clone was detected once. The chain carries TRBV27 and TRBJ2-7; possibly TRBD1 for D (5 bases). The CDR3 has 14 residues. In germline, CDR1 is MNHEY, CDR2 SMNVEV (reference sequence). The V end lost 5 bases, the J end lost 2 bases, and 13 bases lay between the germline ends. The CDR3 DNA reads as TGTGCCAGCAGTCGGGCAGGGCCAACCTACGAGCAGTACTTC. The encoded protein is CASSRAGPTYEQYF.